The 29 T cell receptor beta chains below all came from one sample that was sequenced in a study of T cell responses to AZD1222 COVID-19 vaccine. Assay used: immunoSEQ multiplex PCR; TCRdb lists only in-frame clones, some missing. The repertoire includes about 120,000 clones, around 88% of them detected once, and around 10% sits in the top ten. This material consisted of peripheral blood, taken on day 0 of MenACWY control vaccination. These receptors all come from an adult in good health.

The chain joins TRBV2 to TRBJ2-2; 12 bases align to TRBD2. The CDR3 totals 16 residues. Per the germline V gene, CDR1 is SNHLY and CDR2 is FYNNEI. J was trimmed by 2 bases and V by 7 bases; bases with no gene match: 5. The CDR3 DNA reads TGTGCCAGCAAGCCTAGCGGGAGGGCCAACACCGGGGAGCTGTTTTTT. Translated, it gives CASKPSGRANTGELFF.

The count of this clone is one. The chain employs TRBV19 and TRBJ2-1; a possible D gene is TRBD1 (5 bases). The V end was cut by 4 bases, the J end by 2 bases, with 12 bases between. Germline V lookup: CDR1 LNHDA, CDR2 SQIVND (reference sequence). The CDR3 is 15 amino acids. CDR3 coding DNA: TGTGCCAGTAGTAACGCAGGGAACGCCTACAATGAGCAGTTCTTC. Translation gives CASSNAGNAYNEQFF.

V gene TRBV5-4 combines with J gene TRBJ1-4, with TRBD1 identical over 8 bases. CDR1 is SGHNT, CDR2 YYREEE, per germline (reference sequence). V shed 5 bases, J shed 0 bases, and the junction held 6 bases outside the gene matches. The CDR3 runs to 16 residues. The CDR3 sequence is CASSERQGTTNEKLFF. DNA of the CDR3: TGTGCCAGCAGTGAGAGACAGGGGACAACTAATGAAAAACTGTTTTTT.

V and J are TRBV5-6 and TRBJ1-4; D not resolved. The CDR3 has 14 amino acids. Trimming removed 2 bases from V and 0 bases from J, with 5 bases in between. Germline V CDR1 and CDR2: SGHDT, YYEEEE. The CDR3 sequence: CASSLDPTNEKLFF. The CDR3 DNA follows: TGTGCCAGCAGCTTAGATCCAACTAATGAAAAACTGTTTTTT.

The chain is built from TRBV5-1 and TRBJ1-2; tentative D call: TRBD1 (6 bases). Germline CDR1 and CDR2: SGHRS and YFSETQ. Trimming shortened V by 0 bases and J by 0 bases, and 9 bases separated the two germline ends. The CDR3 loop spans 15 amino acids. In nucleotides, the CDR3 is TGCGCCAGCAGCTTGGGGACAGAAACTAACTATGGCTACACCTTC. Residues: CASSLGTETNYGYTF.

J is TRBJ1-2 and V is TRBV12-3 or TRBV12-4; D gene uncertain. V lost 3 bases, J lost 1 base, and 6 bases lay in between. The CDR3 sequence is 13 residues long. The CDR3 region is CASSLVNNYGYTF. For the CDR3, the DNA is TGTGCCAGCAGTTTGGTCAATAACTATGGCTACACCTTC.

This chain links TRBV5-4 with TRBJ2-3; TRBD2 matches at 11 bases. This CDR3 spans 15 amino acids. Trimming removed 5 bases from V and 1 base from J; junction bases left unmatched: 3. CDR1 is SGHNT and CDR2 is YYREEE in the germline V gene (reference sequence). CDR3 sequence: CASSMGLAGTDTQYF. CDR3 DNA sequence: TGTGCCAGCAGTATGGGACTAGCGGGCACAGATACGCAGTATTTT.

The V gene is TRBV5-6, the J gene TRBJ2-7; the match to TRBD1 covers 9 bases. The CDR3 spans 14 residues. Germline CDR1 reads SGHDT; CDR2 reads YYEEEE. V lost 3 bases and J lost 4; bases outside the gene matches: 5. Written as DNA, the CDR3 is TGTGCCAGCAGCTACCGGGACAGGGATTACGAGCAGTACTTC. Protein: CASSYRDRDYEQYF.

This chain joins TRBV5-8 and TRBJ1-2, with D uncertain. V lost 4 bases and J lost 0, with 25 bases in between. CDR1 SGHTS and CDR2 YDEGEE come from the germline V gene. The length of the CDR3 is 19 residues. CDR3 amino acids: CASSPPRGRTSFTNYGYTF. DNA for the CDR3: TGTGCCAGCAGCCCCCCGCGAGGGAGGACCTCGTTCACTAACTATGGCTACACCTTC. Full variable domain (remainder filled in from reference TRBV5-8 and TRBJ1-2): EAGVTQSPTHLIKTRGQQATLRCSPISGHTSVYWYQQALGLGLQFLLWYDEGEERNRGNFPPRFSGRQFPNYSSELNVNALELEDSALYLCASSPPRGRTSFTNYGYTFGSGTRLTVV.

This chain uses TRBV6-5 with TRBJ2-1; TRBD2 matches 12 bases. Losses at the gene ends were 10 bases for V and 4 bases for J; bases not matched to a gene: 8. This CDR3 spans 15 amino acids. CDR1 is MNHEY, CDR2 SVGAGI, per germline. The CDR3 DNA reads TGTGCCACCTCTCCCGGGACTAGCGGGTACAATGAGCAGTTCTTC. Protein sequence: CATSPGTSGYNEQFF.

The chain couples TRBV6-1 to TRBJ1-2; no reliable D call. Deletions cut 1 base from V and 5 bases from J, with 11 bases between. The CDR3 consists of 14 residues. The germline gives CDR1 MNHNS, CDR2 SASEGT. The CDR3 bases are TGTGCCAGCAGTGAAGGCCTAGATGGGTATGGCTACACCTTC. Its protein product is CASSEGLDGYGYTF.

The CDR3 nucleotides read TGTGCCAGCAGCTTAGCAGGCAGGGGGCTTACAGATACGCAGTATTTT. It translates to CASSLAGRGLTDTQYF. This chain joins TRBV11-2 and TRBJ2-3, with 8 positions matching TRBD1. Germline V gene sequence: CDR1 SGHAT, CDR2 FQNNGV. The CDR3 runs to 16 residues. With 1 base clipped from V and 3 bases from J, the junction kept 6 bases outside the gene matches. Complete variable domain (other parts from reference TRBV11-2 and TRBJ2-3): EAGVAQSPRYKIIEKRQSVAFWCNPISGHATLYWYQQILGQGPKLLIQFQNNGVVDDSQLPKDRFSAERLKGVDSTLKIQPAKLEDSAVYLCASSLAGRGLTDTQYFGPGTRLTVL.

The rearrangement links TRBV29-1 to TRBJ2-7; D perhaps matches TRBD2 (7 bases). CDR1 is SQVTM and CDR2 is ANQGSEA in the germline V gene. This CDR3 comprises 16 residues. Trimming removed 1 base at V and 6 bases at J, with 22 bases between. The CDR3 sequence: CSVEAPAGNGRGEQYF. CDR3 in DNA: TGCAGCGTTGAAGCGCCAGCGGGAAATGGCAGGGGCGAGCAGTACTTC.

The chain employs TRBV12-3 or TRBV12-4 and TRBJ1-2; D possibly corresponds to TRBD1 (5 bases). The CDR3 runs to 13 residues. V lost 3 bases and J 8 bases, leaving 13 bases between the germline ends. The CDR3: CASSFLGAGGYTF. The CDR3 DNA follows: TGTGCCAGCAGTTTTTTAGGGGCGGGAGGCTACACCTTC.

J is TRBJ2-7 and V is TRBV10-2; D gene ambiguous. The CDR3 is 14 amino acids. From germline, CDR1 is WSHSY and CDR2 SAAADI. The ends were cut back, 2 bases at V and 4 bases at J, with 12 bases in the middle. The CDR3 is CASSEVGNFYEQYF. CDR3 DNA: TGCGCCAGCAGTGAGGTGGGGAATTTTTACGAGCAGTACTTC.

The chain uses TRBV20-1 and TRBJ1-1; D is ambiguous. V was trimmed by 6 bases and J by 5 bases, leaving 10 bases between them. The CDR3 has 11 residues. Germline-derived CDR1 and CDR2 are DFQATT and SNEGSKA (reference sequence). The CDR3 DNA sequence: TGCAGTGCGACGGAAAGGACTGAAGCTTTCTTT. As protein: CSATERTEAFF.

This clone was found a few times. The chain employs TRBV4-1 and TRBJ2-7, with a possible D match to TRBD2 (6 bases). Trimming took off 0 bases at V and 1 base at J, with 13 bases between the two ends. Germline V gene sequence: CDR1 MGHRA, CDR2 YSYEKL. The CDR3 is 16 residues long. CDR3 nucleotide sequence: TGCGCCAGCAGCCAAGATCCGGGAGCGAATTCCTACGAGCAGTACTTC. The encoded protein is CASSQDPGANSYEQYF.

The CDR3 DNA reads TGTGCCAGCAGTGAAGTCGCTAGCGGAGAGACCCAGTACTTC. Its translation: CASSEVASGETQYF. J is TRBJ2-5 and V is TRBV2, with 7 nucleotides matching TRBD2. The V gene's germline CDR1 is SNHLY and CDR2 FYNNEI. The V and J ends lost 1 base and 4 bases, in that order; junction bases with no gene match: 3. This CDR3 is 14 amino acids long.

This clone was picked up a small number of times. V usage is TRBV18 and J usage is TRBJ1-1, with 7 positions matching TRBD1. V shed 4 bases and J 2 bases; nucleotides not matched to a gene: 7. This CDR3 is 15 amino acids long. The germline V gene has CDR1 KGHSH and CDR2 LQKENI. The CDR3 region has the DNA TGTGCCAGCTCACAAACGACAGGGACTAACACTGAAGCTTTCTTT. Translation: CASSQTTGTNTEAFF.

Written as DNA, the CDR3 is TGTGCCAGCAGCCAAGAGTCAGGAGGTACTGAAGCTTTCTTT. Its translation is CASSQESGGTEAFF. The chain is built from TRBV3-1 (or the pseudogene TRBV3-2) and TRBJ1-1; no firm D call. Germline V gene data show CDR1 as LGHDT and CDR2 as YNNKEL (reference sequence). Trimming stripped 0 bases from V and 5 bases from J, with 10 bases between. CDR3 length equals 14 residues.

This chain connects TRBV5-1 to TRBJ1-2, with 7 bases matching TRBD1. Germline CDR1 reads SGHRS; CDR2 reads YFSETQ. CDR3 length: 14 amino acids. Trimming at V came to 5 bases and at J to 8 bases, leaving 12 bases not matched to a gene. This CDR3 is CASRSRQGPQGYTF. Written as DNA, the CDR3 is TGCGCCAGCAGAAGCCGACAGGGTCCGCAAGGCTACACCTTC.

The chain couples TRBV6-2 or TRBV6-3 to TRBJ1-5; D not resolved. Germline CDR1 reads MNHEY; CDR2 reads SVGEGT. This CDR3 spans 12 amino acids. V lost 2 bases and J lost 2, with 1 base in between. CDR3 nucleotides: TGTGCCAGCAGTTACCGCAATCAGCCCCAGCATTTT. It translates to CASSYRNQPQHF.

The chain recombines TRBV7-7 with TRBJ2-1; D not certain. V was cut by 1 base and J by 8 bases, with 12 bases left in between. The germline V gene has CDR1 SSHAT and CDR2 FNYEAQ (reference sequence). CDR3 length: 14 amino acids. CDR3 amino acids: CASSLDSEAYEQFF. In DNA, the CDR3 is TGTGCCAGCAGCTTAGATTCCGAGGCGTATGAGCAGTTCTTC.

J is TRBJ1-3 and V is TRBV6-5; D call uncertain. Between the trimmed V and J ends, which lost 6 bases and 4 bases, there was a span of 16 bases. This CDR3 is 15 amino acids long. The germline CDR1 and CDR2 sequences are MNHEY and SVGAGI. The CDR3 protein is CASRRDTAGGNTIYF. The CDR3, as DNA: TGTGCCAGCAGGCGAGATACCGCGGGGGGAAACACCATATATTTT.

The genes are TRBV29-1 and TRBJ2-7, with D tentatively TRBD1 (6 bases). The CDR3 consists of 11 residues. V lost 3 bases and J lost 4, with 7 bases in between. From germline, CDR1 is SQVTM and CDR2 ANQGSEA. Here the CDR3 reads CSVEDSYEQYF. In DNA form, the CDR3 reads TGCAGCGTTGAGGACAGTTACGAGCAGTACTTC.

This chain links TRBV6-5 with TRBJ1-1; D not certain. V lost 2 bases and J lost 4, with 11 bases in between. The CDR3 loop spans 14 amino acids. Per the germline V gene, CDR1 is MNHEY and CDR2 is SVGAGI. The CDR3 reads CASSYGVGITEAFF. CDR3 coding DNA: TGTGCCAGCAGTTACGGCGTTGGAATCACTGAAGCTTTCTTT.

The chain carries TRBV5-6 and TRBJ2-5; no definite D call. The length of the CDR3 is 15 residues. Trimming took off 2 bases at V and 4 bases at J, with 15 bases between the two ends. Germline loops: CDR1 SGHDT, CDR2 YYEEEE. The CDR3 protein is CASSLDGVMIETQYF. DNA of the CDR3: TGTGCCAGCAGCTTAGACGGAGTCATGATAGAGACCCAGTACTTC. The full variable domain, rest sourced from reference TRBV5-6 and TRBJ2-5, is DAGVTQSPTHLIKTRGQQVTLRCSPKSGHDTVSWYQQALGQGPQFIFQYYEEEERQRGNFPDRFSGHQFPNYSSELNVNALLLGDSALYLCASSLDGVMIETQYFGPGTRLLVL.

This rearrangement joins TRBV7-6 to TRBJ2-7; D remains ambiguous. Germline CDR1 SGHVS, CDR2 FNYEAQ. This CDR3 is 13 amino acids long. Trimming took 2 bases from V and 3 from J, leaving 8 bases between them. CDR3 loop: CASSLNRFYEQYF. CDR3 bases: TGTGCCAGCAGCTTAAACAGATTCTACGAGCAGTACTTC.

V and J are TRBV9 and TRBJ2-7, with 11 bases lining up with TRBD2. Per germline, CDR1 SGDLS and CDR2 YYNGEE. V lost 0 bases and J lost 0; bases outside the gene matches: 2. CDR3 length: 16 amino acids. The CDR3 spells CASSVGGTSGSYEQYF. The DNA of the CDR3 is TGTGCCAGCAGCGTAGGGGGGACTAGCGGCTCCTACGAGCAGTACTTC. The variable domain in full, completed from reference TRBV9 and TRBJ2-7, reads DSGVTQTPKHLITATGQRVTLRCSPRSGDLSVYWYQQSLDQGLQFLIQYYNGEERAKGNILERFSAQQFPDLHSELNLSSLELGDSALYFCASSVGGTSGSYEQYFGPGTRLTVT.